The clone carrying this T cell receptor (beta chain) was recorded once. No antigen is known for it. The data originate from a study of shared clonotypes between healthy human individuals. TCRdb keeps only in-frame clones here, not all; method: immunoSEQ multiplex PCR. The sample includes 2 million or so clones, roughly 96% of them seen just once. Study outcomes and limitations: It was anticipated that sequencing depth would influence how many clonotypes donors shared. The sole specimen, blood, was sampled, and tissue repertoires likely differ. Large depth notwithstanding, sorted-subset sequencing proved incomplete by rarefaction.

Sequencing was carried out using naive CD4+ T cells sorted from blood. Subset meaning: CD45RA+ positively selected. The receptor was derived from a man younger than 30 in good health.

The CDR3: CASSLTPAGEQFF. The CDR3 coding sequence is TGTGCCAGCAGCTTAACGCCAGCTGGTGAGCAGTTCTTC. The chain carries TRBV7-2 and TRBJ2-1; D remains ambiguous. This CDR3 region has 13 residues. The germline V gene has CDR1 SGHTA and CDR2 FQGNSA. V lost 2 bases and J 9 bases, leaving 11 bases between the germline ends.